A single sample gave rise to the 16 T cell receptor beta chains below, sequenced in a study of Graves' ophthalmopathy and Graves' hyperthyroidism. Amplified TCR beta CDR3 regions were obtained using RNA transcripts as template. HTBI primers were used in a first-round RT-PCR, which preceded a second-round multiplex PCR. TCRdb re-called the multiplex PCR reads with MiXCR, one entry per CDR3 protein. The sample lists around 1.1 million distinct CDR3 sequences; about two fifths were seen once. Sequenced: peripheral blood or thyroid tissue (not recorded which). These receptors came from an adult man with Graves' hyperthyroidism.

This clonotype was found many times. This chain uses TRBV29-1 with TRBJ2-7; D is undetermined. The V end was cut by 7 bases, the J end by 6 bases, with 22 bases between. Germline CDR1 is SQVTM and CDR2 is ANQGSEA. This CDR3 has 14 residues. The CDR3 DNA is TGCAGCGCCACATTGTGGCAGGACGTATCCGAGCAGTACTTC. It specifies CSATLWQDVSEQYF.

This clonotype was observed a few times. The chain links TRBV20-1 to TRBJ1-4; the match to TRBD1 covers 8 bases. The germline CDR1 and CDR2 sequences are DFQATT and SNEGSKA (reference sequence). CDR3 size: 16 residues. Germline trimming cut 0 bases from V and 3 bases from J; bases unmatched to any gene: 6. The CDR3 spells CSAREGRGLSNEKLFF. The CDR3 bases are TGCAGTGCTAGAGAGGGCAGGGGGCTATCTAATGAAAAACTGTTTTTT.

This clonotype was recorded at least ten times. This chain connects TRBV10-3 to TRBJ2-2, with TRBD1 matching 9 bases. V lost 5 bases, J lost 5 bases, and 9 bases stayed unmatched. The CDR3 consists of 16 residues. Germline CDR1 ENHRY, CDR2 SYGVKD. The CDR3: CAISSEGQGETGELFF. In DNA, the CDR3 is TGTGCCATCAGTTCGGAGGGACAGGGAGAAACCGGGGAGCTGTTTTTT.

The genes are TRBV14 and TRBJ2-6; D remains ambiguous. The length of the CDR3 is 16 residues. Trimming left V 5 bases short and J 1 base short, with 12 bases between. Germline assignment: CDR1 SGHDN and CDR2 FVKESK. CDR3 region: CASSRYGRSGANVLTF. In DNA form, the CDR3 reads TGTGCCAGCAGCAGATACGGACGATCTGGGGCCAACGTCCTGACTTTC.

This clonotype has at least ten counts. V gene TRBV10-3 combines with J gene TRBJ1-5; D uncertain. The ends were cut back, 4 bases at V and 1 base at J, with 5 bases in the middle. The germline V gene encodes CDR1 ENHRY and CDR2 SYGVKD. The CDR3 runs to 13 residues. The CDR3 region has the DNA TGTGCCATCAGTGTGCCCAGCAATCAGCCCCAGCATTTT. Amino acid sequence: CAISVPSNQPQHF.

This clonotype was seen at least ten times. The CDR3 sequence is CASSLGPTGGNTIYF. In DNA form, the CDR3 reads TGTGCCAGCAGCTTAGGTCCTACAGGGGGAAACACCATATATTTT. This chain uses TRBV11-2 with TRBJ1-3, with a possible D match to TRBD1 (6 bases). The germline gives CDR1 SGHAT, CDR2 FQNNGV. The V end was cut by 1 base, the J end by 4 bases, with 11 bases between. The CDR3 consists of 15 residues.

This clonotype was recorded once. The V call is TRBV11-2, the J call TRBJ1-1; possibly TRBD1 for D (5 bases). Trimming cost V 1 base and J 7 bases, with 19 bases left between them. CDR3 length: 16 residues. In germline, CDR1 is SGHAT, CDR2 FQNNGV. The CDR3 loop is CASSLAPVGRGSEAFF. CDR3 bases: TGTGCCAGCAGCTTAGCCCCCGTAGGGAGGGGCAGTGAAGCTTTCTTT.

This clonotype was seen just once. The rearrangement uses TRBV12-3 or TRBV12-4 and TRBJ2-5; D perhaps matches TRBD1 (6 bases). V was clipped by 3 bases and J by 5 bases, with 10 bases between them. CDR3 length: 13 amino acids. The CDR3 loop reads CASSFRGFETQYF. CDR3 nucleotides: TGTGCCAGCAGTTTTAGGGGGTTCGAGACCCAGTACTTC.

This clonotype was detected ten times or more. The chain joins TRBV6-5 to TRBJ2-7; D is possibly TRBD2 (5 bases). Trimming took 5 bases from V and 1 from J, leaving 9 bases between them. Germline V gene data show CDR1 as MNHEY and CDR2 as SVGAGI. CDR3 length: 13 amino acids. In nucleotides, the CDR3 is TGTGCCAGCAGTAGGACTGTATCCTACGAGCAGTACTTC. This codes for CASSRTVSYEQYF.

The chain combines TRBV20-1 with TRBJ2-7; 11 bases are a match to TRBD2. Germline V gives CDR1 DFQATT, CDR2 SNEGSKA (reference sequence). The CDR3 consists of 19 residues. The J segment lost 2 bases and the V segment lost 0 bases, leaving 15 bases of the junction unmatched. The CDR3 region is CSARDEFSLAGGSAYEQYF. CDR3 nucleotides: TGCAGTGCTAGAGATGAGTTTTCCCTAGCGGGAGGTAGCGCCTACGAGCAGTACTTC.

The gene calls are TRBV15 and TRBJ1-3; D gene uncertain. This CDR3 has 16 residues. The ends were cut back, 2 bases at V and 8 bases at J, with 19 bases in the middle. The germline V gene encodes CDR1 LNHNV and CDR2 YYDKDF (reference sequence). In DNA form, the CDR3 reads TGTGCCACCAGCAGAACACGGGATAGCTATGGCTACACCATATATTTT. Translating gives CATSRTRDSYGYTIYF.

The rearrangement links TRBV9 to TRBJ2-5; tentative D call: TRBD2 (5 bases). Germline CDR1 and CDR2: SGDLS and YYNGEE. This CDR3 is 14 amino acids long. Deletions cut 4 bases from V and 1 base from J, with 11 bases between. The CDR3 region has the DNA TGTGCCAGCAGCCCCGCGGGCCTCCAAGAGACCCAGTACTTC. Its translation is CASSPAGLQETQYF.

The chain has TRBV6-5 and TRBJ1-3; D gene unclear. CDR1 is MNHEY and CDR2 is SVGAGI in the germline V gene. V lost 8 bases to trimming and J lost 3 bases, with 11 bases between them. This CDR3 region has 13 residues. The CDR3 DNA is TGTGCCAGCGCCCGGGGATTTGGAAACACCATATATTTT. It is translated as CASARGFGNTIYF.

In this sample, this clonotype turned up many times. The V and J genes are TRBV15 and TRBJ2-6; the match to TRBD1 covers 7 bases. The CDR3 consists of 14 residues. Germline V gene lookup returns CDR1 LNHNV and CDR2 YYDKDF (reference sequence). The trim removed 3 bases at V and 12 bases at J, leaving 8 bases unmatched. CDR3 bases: TGTGCCACCAGCAGGGAAGACAGGGACGGCGTCCTGACTTTC. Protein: CATSREDRDGVLTF. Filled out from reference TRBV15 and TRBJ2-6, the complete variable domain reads DAMVIQNPRYQVTQFGKPVTLSCSQTLNHNVMYWYQQKSSQAPKLLFHYYDKDFNNEADTPDNFQSRRPNTSFCFLDIRSPGLGDTAMYLCATSREDRDGVLTFGAGSRLTVL.

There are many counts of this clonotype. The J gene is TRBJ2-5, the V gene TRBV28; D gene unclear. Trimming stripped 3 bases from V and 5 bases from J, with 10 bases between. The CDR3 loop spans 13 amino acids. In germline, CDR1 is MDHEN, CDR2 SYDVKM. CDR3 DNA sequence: TGTGCCAGCAGTTTTCTACTCCGGGAGACCCAGTACTTC. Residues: CASSFLLRETQYF.

In nucleotides, the CDR3 is TGTGCCAGCAGCTCCCCCGGGACAGTTCGGGGCTACACCTTC. Amino acid sequence: CASSSPGTVRGYTF. The rearrangement links TRBV10-3 to TRBJ1-2; 7 bases are a match to TRBD1. The CDR3 runs 14 residues. Trimming cost V 10 bases and J 8 bases; bases outside gene matches: 16. CDR1 and CDR2 from the germline V gene are ENHRY and SYGVKD.